This passage covers 15 T cell receptor beta chains from one sample sequenced in a study of blood T cell repertoires in COVID-19. The protocol was immunoSEQ multiplex PCR, while the TCRdb copy is restricted to in-frame clones and leaves out a portion. The table lists 100,000 to 150,000 clones, around 82% of them singletons, with more than 1.4% in the top ten. Sequencing was done on a sample of peripheral blood. The receptor source for this set is a man between 60 and 75 years old with acute or convalescent COVID-19.

In nucleotides, the CDR3 is TGTGCCAGCAGGACCGGGACAGGGATGTATGGCTACACCTTC. Encoded protein: CASRTGTGMYGYTF. The chain links TRBV6-5 to TRBJ1-2; 9 bases match TRBD1. The V segment lost 6 bases and the J segment 5 bases; nucleotides outside the gene matches: 7. The CDR3 runs to 14 residues. The germline V gene encodes CDR1 MNHEY and CDR2 SVGAGI.

The genes are TRBV3-1 (or the pseudogene TRBV3-2) and TRBJ2-7; no clear D gene. V shed 0 bases and J shed 7 bases, with 13 bases lying between them. The germline V gene has CDR1 LGHDT and CDR2 YNNKEL (reference sequence). The CDR3 extends over 14 amino acids. The CDR3 sequence is CASSQDSSYREQYF. CDR3 coding DNA: TGTGCCAGCAGCCAAGATAGCAGCTACCGAGAGCAGTACTTC.

This sequence joins TRBV18 and TRBJ2-5; D is undetermined. The length of the CDR3 is 16 residues. Trimming shortened V by 8 bases and J by 2 bases, and 21 bases separated the two germline ends. Germline V gene lookup returns CDR1 KGHSH and CDR2 LQKENI. The DNA of the CDR3 is TGTGCCAGCGCCGCCCGTCCAAGACTCCCACAAGAGACCCAGTACTTC. It specifies CASAARPRLPQETQYF.

This clone was recorded once. This chain links TRBV29-1 with TRBJ2-7; D perhaps matches TRBD2 (5 bases). The germline gives CDR1 SQVTM, CDR2 ANQGSEA. This CDR3 is 12 amino acids long. The ends were cut back, 7 bases at V and 6 bases at J, with 16 bases in the middle. The CDR3 DNA reads TGCAGCGCTCGTAAGGACTGGCGCGAGCAGTACTTC. The encoded protein is CSARKDWREQYF.

The chain recombines TRBV29-1 with TRBJ2-7; TRBD1 aligns across 10 bases. The V gene end was trimmed by 7 bases and the J gene end by 2 bases; junction bases not matched to a gene: 8. In germline, CDR1 is SQVTM, CDR2 ANQGSEA. CDR3 length equals 14 residues. CDR3 DNA: TGCAGCGCCAGTACCGGGACAGGGGCCTACGAGCAGTACTTC. This sequence encodes CSASTGTGAYEQYF.

The rearrangement uses TRBV5-6 and TRBJ2-7; 7 bases agree with TRBD1. CDR1 and CDR2 (germline): SGHDT, YYEEEE. The CDR3 is made up of 14 amino acids. Germline trimming cut 4 bases from V and 3 bases from J; bases unmatched to any gene: 7. CDR3 protein: CASSPGDRRYEQYF. The DNA for the CDR3 is TGTGCCAGCAGCCCAGGGGACAGACGCTACGAGCAGTACTTC.

The V call is TRBV7-3, the J call TRBJ2-5; 9 nucleotides match TRBD1. CDR1 SGHTA and CDR2 FQGTGA come from the germline V gene. J was trimmed by 2 bases and V by 3 bases; bases with no gene match: 4. The CDR3 length is 15 residues. The CDR3 DNA sequence: TGTGCCAGCAGCTTGGGACAGGGATGGCAAGAGACCCAGTACTTC. Translating it yields CASSLGQGWQETQYF.

The genes are TRBV5-1 and TRBJ1-1, with TRBD1 identical over 7 bases. CDR1 and CDR2 (germline): SGHRS, YFSETQ. The CDR3 is made up of 14 amino acids. V shed 5 bases and J 0 bases; nucleotides not matched to a gene: 4. This CDR3 is CASREGALNTEAFF. The CDR3 DNA reads TGCGCCAGCAGGGAGGGGGCCCTGAACACTGAAGCTTTCTTT.

The rearrangement joins TRBV5-1 to TRBJ1-1; tentatively, D is TRBD1 (5 bases). Germline V gene data show CDR1 as SGHRS and CDR2 as YFSETQ. The length of the CDR3 is 14 residues. V was cut by 0 bases and J by 7 bases, with 13 bases left in between. CDR3 in DNA: TGCGCCAGCAGCTTGGTAGGGGCTAAGGGTGAAGCTTTCTTT. This sequence encodes CASSLVGAKGEAFF.

The CDR3 DNA follows: TGTGCCAGCAGCTTAGGTTTTCGGCTAGCGGGAGGGTCCTCCTACAATGAGCAGTTCTTC. Translated, it gives CASSLGFRLAGGSSYNEQFF. This chain connects TRBV11-3 to TRBJ2-1, with 12 bases matching TRBD2. Germline loops: CDR1 SGHNT, CDR2 YENEEA. The V gene end was trimmed by 1 base and the J gene end by 0 bases; junction bases not matched to a gene: 10. The CDR3 has 20 amino acids. The whole variable domain, remainder taken from reference TRBV11-3 and TRBJ2-1, is EAGVVQSPRYKIIEKKQPVAFWCNPISGHNTLYWYLQNLGQGPELLIRYENEEAVDDSQLPKDRFSAERLKGVDSTLKIQPAELGDSAVYLCASSLGFRLAGGSSYNEQFFGPGTRLTVL.

This clone occurred once. The chain joins TRBV5-5 to TRBJ2-1, with 11 bases aligning to TRBD2. The CDR3 sequence is 16 residues long. After removal of 2 bases from V and 2 bases from J, the junction contained 3 bases not matched to a gene. Per the germline V gene, CDR1 is SGHKS and CDR2 is YYEKEE (reference sequence). The CDR3: CASSFRLAGTYNEQFF. The CDR3 DNA reads as TGTGCCAGCAGCTTTAGACTAGCGGGGACCTACAATGAGCAGTTCTTC.

The chain couples TRBV2 to TRBJ1-5; 9 bases are shared with TRBD1. Trimming removed 4 bases from V and 5 bases from J; junction bases left unmatched: 6. Germline CDR1 and CDR2: SNHLY and FYNNEI. This CDR3 comprises 15 residues. CDR3 sequence reads: CASSGTGDFDQPQHF. Here the CDR3 DNA reads TGTGCCAGCAGTGGGACAGGGGATTTCGATCAGCCCCAGCATTTT.

V and J are TRBV7-6 and TRBJ1-5, with 7 bases that match TRBD1. The CDR3 is 15 amino acids. Unmatched junction bases numbered 4, after V lost 1 base and J lost 4 bases. Germline loops: CDR1 SGHVS, CDR2 FNYEAQ. As DNA, the CDR3 is TGTGCCAGCAGCTTAGAGGACAGGCCTAATCAGCCCCAGCATTTT. Amino acids: CASSLEDRPNQPQHF.

The chain carries TRBV6-5 and TRBJ1-2; TRBD1 might be the D (6 bases). Germline V CDR1 and CDR2: MNHEY, SVGAGI. V lost 6 bases and J 4 bases, leaving 18 bases between the germline ends. The CDR3 loop spans 15 amino acids. The CDR3 region is CASRAEGGARYGYTF. The CDR3 DNA follows: TGTGCCAGCAGGGCCGAGGGGGGGGCCCGCTATGGCTACACCTTC.

This clone occurred a few times. The chain joins TRBV5-1 to TRBJ1-1; 9 bases map to TRBD1. CDR3 length: 14 residues. In germline, CDR1 is SGHRS, CDR2 YFSETQ. With 4 bases clipped from V and 8 bases from J, the junction kept 9 bases outside the gene matches. The CDR3 loop is CASSRGQGTHEAFF. Written as DNA, the CDR3 is TGCGCCAGCAGCAGAGGACAGGGGACACACGAAGCTTTCTTT.